What follows are 30 T cell receptor beta chains derived from one specimen sequenced in a study of cytomegalovirus exposure and HLA in healthy donors. Vbeta (60) and Jbeta (13) primers were used in the PCR. Profiled with immunoSEQ multiplex PCR; TCRdb holds only in-frame clones, not every one. The sample has about 140,000 clones; roughly 90% are singletons. The material sequenced was PBMCs. These receptors all come from a middle-aged woman in good health and CMV-seronegative.

The chain is built from TRBV6-1 and TRBJ1-2; tentatively, D is TRBD1 (5 bases). From germline, CDR1 is MNHNS and CDR2 SASEGT. The CDR3 loop spans 14 amino acids. V lost 5 bases to trimming and J lost 6 bases, with 16 bases between them. The CDR3 region is CASSLGQGFDGYTF. The CDR3 bases are TGTGCCAGCAGTCTCGGGCAGGGTTTCGATGGCTACACCTTC.

The chain couples TRBV19 to TRBJ1-4, with 9 positions matching TRBD1. CDR1 and CDR2 from the germline V gene are LNHDA and SQIVND (reference sequence). V gave up 5 bases and J gave up 5 bases; unmatched junction bases: 9. This CDR3 spans 16 amino acids. CDR3 sequence: CASSGTGRERNEKLFF. CDR3 bases: TGTGCCAGTAGTGGGACAGGGCGGGAGAGAAATGAAAAACTGTTTTTT.

On this clone: The junction differs from germline at one of its ends, possibly a read error. This chain links TRBV7-9 with TRBJ1-4, with 9 bases matching TRBD1. The CDR3 covers 19 residues. The germline gives CDR1 SEHNR, CDR2 FQNEAQ (reference sequence). In nucleotides, the CDR3 is TGTTCCAGCAGCTTAGACTACTGGACAGGGGAGGGGTTTAGTGAAAAACTGTTTTTT. Protein sequence: CSSSLDYWTGEGFSEKLFF.

This clone was recorded only once. The rearrangement links TRBV9 to TRBJ2-1; no reliable D call. Between the trimmed V and J ends, which lost 4 bases and 6 bases, there was a span of 17 bases. The CDR3 is made up of 15 amino acids. Germline V gene lookup returns CDR1 SGDLS and CDR2 YYNGEE. The CDR3 region is CASSTNSRRRNEQFF. CDR3 nucleotide sequence: TGTGCCAGCAGCACAAATAGCCGACGACGCAATGAGCAGTTCTTC.

The chain joins TRBV5-1 to TRBJ1-4, with 8 bases matching TRBD1. Trimming at V came to 0 bases and at J to 10 bases, leaving 17 bases not matched to a gene. The CDR3 consists of 18 residues. Germline V gene sequence: CDR1 SGHRS, CDR2 YFSETQ. CDR3 sequence: CASSLAAGGFSRKGKLFF. Written as DNA, the CDR3 is TGCGCCAGCAGCTTGGCGGCAGGGGGCTTTAGTAGAAAGGGAAAACTGTTTTTT.

The gene calls are TRBV7-2 and TRBJ2-3; D is ambiguous. CDR1 and CDR2 (germline): SGHTA, FQGNSA. The V gene lost 1 base and the J gene lost 5 bases, with 10 bases spanning the gap. This CDR3 is 14 amino acids long. The CDR3 DNA sequence: TGTGCCAGCAGCTTAGGATCCCCGGGAGATACGCAGTATTTT. Its translation: CASSLGSPGDTQYF.

CDR3 loop: CASSPRGSQETQYF. The CDR3 DNA reads as TGTGCCAGCAGCCCTCGAGGGTCCCAAGAGACCCAGTACTTC. The chain joins TRBV7-9 to TRBJ2-5, with D possibly TRBD2 on 5 matching bases. Germline lookup yields CDR1 SEHNR and CDR2 FQNEAQ (reference sequence). The V end lost 5 bases, the J end lost 1 base, and 11 bases lay between the germline ends. CDR3 length: 14 amino acids. The variable domain in full, completed from reference TRBV7-9 and TRBJ2-5, reads DTGVSQNPRHKITKRGQNVTFRCDPISEHNRLYWYRQTLGQGPEFLTYFQNEAQLEKSRLLSDRFSAERPKGSFSTLEIQRTEQGDSAMYLCASSPRGSQETQYFGPGTRLLVL.

The sample holds one count of this clone. V gene TRBV7-9 combines with J gene TRBJ1-5; D remains ambiguous. The V and J ends lost 3 bases and 6 bases respectively, with 9 bases between them. The germline CDR1 and CDR2 sequences are SEHNR and FQNEAQ (reference sequence). CDR3 length: 13 residues. CDR3 in amino acids: CASSFSGSQPQHF. The DNA of the CDR3 is TGTGCCAGCAGCTTTTCGGGATCTCAGCCCCAGCATTTT.

The chain has TRBV10-3 and TRBJ2-3; weak D call: TRBD2 (5 bases). Germline loops: CDR1 ENHRY, CDR2 SYGVKD. Trimming left V 6 bases short and J 0 bases short, with 13 bases between. CDR3 length: 15 amino acids. The CDR3 loop reads CAISTPTKSTDTQYF. The CDR3 DNA reads TGTGCCATCAGCACCCCGACTAAAAGCACAGATACGCAGTATTTT.

The chain recombines TRBV5-1 with TRBJ2-5, with 9 bases lining up with TRBD2. CDR3 length: 14 amino acids. The germline V gene has CDR1 SGHRS and CDR2 YFSETQ. V trimming: 2 bases; J trimming: 5 bases; junction bases outside the gene matches: 4. The CDR3 sequence: CASSFSGSRETQYF. DNA for the CDR3: TGCGCCAGCAGCTTTAGCGGGAGTCGGGAGACCCAGTACTTC.

The gene calls are TRBV4-1 and TRBJ2-1, with TRBD2 matching 9 bases. Germline assignment: CDR1 MGHRA and CDR2 YSYEKL. The CDR3 is made up of 17 amino acids. The trim removed 1 base at V and 5 bases at J, leaving 9 bases unmatched. CDR3 amino acids: CASSQVLFAGGDNEQFF. For the CDR3, the DNA is TGCGCCAGCAGCCAAGTGTTATTTGCGGGAGGGGACAATGAGCAGTTCTTC.

This rearrangement joins TRBV4-1 to TRBJ2-7; D perhaps matches TRBD2 (5 bases). V lost 3 bases, J lost 2 bases, and 11 bases lay in between. The CDR3 has 14 residues. Germline CDR1 and CDR2: MGHRA and YSYEKL. DNA of the CDR3: TGCGCCAGCAGCCAGGCTTACGGGACCTACGAGCAGTACTTC. Its protein is CASSQAYGTYEQYF.

V usage is TRBV5-4 and J usage is TRBJ2-3, with D maybe TRBD2 (5 bases). The germline CDR1 and CDR2 sequences are SGHNT and YYREEE (reference sequence). CDR3 length: 14 residues. Trimming shortened V by 4 bases and J by 0 bases, and 9 bases separated the two germline ends. The CDR3 loop reads CASSAGQSTDTQYF. In DNA, the CDR3 is TGTGCCAGCAGCGCGGGTCAAAGCACAGATACGCAGTATTTT.

This chain joins TRBV14 and TRBJ1-5; D unclear. V shed 0 bases and J shed 9 bases, with 9 bases lying between them. Germline loops: CDR1 SGHDN, CDR2 FVKESK. This CDR3 spans 13 amino acids. The CDR3 nucleotides are TGTGCCAGCAGCCAAGAGGAGGGATCGCCCCAGCATTTT. It is translated as CASSQEEGSPQHF.

The rearrangement uses TRBV6-6 and TRBJ2-3, with D perhaps TRBD2 (5 bases). Germline CDR1 reads MNHNY; CDR2 reads SVGAGI (reference sequence). V lost 7 bases and J 3 bases, leaving 11 bases between the germline ends. The CDR3 contains 13 residues. CDR3 amino acids: CASIGGVTDTQYF. CDR3 sequence (DNA): TGTGCCAGCATAGGAGGAGTAACAGATACGCAGTATTTT.

The V call is TRBV6-4, the J call TRBJ2-1; 8 nucleotides agree with TRBD2. Per the germline V gene, CDR1 is MRHNA and CDR2 is SNTAGT. The CDR3 length is 14 residues. Losses at the gene ends were 6 bases for V and 10 bases for J; bases not matched to a gene: 11. CDR3 region: CASSRGAGEREQFF. Written as DNA, the CDR3 is TGTGCCAGCAGCCGGGGAGCGGGGGAACGAGAGCAGTTCTTC.

J is TRBJ1-2 and V is TRBV28; D unclear. Germline CDR1 and CDR2: MDHEN and SYDVKM. V lost 3 bases and J lost 4, with 9 bases in between. The CDR3 loop spans 13 amino acids. In DNA form, the CDR3 reads TGTGCCAGCAGTTTCCCCGGGATCTATGGCTACACCTTC. This translates into CASSFPGIYGYTF.

The chain links TRBV6-1 to TRBJ1-3; weak D call: TRBD1 (6 bases). V was shortened by 2 bases and J by 0 bases, with 11 bases between the two germline ends. CDR3 length equals 16 residues. The germline gives CDR1 MNHNS, CDR2 SASEGT. In DNA, the CDR3 is TGTGCCAGCAGTGAACACAGGGTCAGCTCTGGAAACACCATATATTTT. It yields the protein CASSEHRVSSGNTIYF.

The J gene is TRBJ1-1, the V gene TRBV5-1; weak D call: TRBD1 (6 bases). This CDR3 has 14 amino acids. The germline V gene encodes CDR1 SGHRS and CDR2 YFSETQ. V gave up 3 bases and J gave up 3 bases, with 12 bases separating them. For the CDR3, the DNA is TGCGCCAGCAGCTGGGGGGGGGCAGACACTGAAGCTTTCTTT. It translates to CASSWGGADTEAFF.

The J gene is TRBJ1-2, the V gene TRBV5-6; tentatively, D is TRBD1 (5 bases). The V end lost 7 bases, the J end lost 3 bases, and 19 bases lay between the germline ends. Germline values: CDR1 SGHDT, CDR2 YYEEEE. This CDR3 comprises 15 residues. In DNA, the CDR3 is TGTGCCAGCGGGGGGTCCCCTCAGCGAGACTATGGCTACACCTTC. This codes for CASGGSPQRDYGYTF.

The chain couples TRBV19 to TRBJ1-5; D is unclear. Trimming took off 4 bases at V and 2 bases at J, with 9 bases between the two ends. The CDR3 has 14 amino acids. The V gene's germline CDR1 is LNHDA and CDR2 SQIVND (reference sequence). DNA of the CDR3: TGTGCCAGTAGTACGAGGGCGGGCAATCAGCCCCAGCATTTT. It yields the protein CASSTRAGNQPQHF.

The chain joins TRBV28 to TRBJ2-7; TRBD2 aligns across 7 bases. Germline V CDR1 and CDR2: MDHEN, SYDVKM. V was pared by 4 bases and J by 0 bases, with 3 bases of the junction left unmatched. The CDR3 runs to 14 residues. CDR3 sequence: CASSSGGSSYEQYF. The DNA of the CDR3 is TGTGCCAGCAGTTCGGGAGGCAGCTCCTACGAGCAGTACTTC.

The chain couples TRBV15 to TRBJ1-2; the D gene is possibly TRBD1 (6 bases). The germline V gene has CDR1 LNHNV and CDR2 YYDKDF (reference sequence). V was clipped by 0 bases and J by 3 bases, with 11 bases between them. There are 15 residues in the CDR3. The CDR3 reads CATSRDLGGYYGYTF. The CDR3 DNA is TGTGCCACCAGCAGAGATCTAGGGGGATACTATGGCTACACCTTC.

This clone was observed a single time. The rearrangement uses TRBV6-5 and TRBJ1-3; D is possibly TRBD1 (6 bases). The CDR3 extends over 15 amino acids. V lost 0 bases and J 2 bases, leaving 8 bases between the germline ends. The germline CDR1 and CDR2 sequences are MNHEY and SVGAGI. The CDR3 DNA is TGTGCCAGCAGTTACTCACAGGGAGCTGGAAACACCATATATTTT. This gives the protein CASSYSQGAGNTIYF.

The rearrangement uses TRBV5-1 and TRBJ2-1; D not certain. The V end lost 0 bases, the J end lost 4 bases, and 8 bases lay between the germline ends. CDR1 and CDR2 (germline): SGHRS, YFSETQ. The CDR3 sequence is 14 residues long. In DNA, the CDR3 is TGCGCCAGCAGCTTGGTAGCACCTTACAATGAGCAGTTCTTC. Translating it yields CASSLVAPYNEQFF.

The chain carries TRBV11-3 and TRBJ2-3, with 7 bases that match TRBD1. Germline CDR1 SGHNT, CDR2 YENEEA. CDR3 length: 16 residues. The trim removed 3 bases at V and 1 base at J, leaving 7 bases unmatched. The CDR3 DNA follows: TGTGCCAGCAGCTTGGGGCAGGGGGAAGGCACAGATACGCAGTATTTT. The encoded protein is CASSLGQGEGTDTQYF.

The chain is built from TRBV5-1 and TRBJ2-5, with D uncertain. CDR3 size: 14 residues. Germline assignment: CDR1 SGHRS and CDR2 YFSETQ. Trimming took off 2 bases at V and 1 base at J, with 9 bases between the two ends. The CDR3 sequence: CASSLGEAQETQYF. Written as DNA, the CDR3 is TGCGCCAGCAGCTTAGGCGAGGCCCAAGAGACCCAGTACTTC.

This chain links TRBV9 with TRBJ2-7, with 7 positions matching TRBD1. Trimming took 4 bases from V and 2 from J; bases not matched to a gene: 9. Germline CDR1 SGDLS, CDR2 YYNGEE. CDR3 length equals 15 residues. Here the CDR3 DNA reads TGTGCCAGCAGCCCTATCCGGGACAGTCCCTACGAGCAGTACTTC. Its protein product is CASSPIRDSPYEQYF.

The chain has TRBV6-6 and TRBJ1-6; the D gene is possibly TRBD1 (5 bases). The germline gives CDR1 MNHNY, CDR2 SVGAGI (reference sequence). Trimming cost V 2 bases and J 5 bases, with 13 bases left between them. The CDR3 is 16 residues long. CDR3 nucleotides: TGTGCCAGCAGTTACGACAGTCCGGTGAATAATTCACCCCTCCACTTT. It is translated as CASSYDSPVNNSPLHF.

This chain uses TRBV10-1 with TRBJ2-2, with TRBD2 identical over 7 bases. The J segment lost 0 bases and the V segment lost 5 bases, leaving 18 bases of the junction unmatched. The germline V gene has CDR1 WNHNN and CDR2 SYGVQD (reference sequence). The CDR3 totals 20 residues. This CDR3 reads CASSTAGGSGPRANTGELFF. CDR3 DNA: TGCGCCAGCAGTACTGCTGGGGGTAGCGGGCCCCGTGCGAACACCGGGGAGCTGTTTTTT.